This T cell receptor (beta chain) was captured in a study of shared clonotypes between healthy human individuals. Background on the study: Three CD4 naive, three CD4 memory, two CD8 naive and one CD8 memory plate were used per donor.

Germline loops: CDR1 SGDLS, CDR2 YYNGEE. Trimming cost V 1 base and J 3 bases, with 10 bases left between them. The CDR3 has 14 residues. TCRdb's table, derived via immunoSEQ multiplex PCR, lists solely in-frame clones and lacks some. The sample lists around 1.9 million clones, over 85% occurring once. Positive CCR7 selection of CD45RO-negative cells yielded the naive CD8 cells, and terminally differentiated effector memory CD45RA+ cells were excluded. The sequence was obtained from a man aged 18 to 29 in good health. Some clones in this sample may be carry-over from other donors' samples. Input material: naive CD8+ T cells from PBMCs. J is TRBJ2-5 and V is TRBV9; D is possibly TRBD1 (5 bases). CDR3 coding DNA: TGTGCCAGCAGCGTATTCCCAGGGAAAGAGACCCAGTACTTC. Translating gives CASSVFPGKETQYF.